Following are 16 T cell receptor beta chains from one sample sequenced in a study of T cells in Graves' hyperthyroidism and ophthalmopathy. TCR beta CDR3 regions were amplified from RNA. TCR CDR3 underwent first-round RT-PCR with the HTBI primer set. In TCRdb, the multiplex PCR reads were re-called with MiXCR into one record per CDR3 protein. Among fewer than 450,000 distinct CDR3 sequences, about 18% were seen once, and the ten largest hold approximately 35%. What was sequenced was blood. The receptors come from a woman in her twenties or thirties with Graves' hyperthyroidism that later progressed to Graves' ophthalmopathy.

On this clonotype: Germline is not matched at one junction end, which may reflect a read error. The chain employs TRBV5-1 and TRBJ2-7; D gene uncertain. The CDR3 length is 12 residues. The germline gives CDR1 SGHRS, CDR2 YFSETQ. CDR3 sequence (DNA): TGCGCCAGCAGCCTGGATATGTACGAGCAGCACTTC. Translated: CASSLDMYEQHF.

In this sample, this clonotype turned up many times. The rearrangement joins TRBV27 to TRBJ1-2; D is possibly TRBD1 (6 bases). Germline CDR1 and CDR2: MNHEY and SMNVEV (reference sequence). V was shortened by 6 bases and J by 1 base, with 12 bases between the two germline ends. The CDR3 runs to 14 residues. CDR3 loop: CASSATGLNYGYTF. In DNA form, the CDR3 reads TGTGCCAGCAGCGCTACAGGGCTTAACTATGGCTACACCTTC.

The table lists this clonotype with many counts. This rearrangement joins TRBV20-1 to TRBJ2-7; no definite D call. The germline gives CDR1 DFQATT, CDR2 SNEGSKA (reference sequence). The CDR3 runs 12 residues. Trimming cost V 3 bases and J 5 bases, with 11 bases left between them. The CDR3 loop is CSARVRVDEQYF. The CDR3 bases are TGCAGTGCTAGGGTAAGGGTAGACGAGCAGTACTTC.

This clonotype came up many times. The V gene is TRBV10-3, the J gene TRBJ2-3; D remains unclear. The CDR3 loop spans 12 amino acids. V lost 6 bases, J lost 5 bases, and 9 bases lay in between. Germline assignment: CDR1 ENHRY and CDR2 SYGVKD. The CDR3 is CAISDDLDTQYF. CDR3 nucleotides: TGTGCCATCAGCGACGACTTAGATACGCAGTATTTT.

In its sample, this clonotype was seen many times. This CDR3 reads CASRGGNNEKLFF. CDR3 nucleotide sequence: TGTGCCAGCAGGGGGGGGAATAATGAAAAACTGTTTTTT. This chain links TRBV28 with TRBJ1-4; possibly TRBD1 for D (5 bases). V shed 6 bases and J shed 4 bases, with 9 bases lying between them. CDR1 and CDR2 from the germline V gene are MDHEN and SYDVKM. The CDR3 contains 13 residues.

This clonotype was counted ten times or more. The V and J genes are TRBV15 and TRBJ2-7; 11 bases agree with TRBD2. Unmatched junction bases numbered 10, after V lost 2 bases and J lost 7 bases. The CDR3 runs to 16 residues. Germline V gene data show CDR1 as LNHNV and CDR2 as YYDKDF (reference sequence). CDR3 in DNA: TGTGCCACCAGCAGACCTGCACTAGCGGGAGTAGGGGAGCAGTACTTC. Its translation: CATSRPALAGVGEQYF.

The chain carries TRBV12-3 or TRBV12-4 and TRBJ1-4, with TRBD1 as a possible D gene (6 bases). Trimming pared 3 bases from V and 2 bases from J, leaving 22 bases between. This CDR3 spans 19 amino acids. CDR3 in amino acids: CASSFWTDLRSGTNEKLFF. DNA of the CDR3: TGTGCCAGCAGTTTCTGGACAGACTTAAGGTCAGGGACTAATGAAAAACTGTTTTTT.

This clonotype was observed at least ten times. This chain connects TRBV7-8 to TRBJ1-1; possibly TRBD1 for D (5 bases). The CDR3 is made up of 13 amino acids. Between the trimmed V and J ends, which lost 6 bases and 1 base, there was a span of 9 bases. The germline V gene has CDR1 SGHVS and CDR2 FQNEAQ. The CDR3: CASRGRRNTEAFF. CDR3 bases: TGTGCCAGCAGGGGACGGCGGAACACTGAAGCTTTCTTT.

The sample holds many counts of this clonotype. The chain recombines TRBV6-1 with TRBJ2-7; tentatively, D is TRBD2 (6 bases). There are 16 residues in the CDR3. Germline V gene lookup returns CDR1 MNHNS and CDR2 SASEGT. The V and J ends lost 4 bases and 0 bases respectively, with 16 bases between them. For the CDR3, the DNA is TGTGCCAGCAGTGTTATCGCGGGGCCAAACTCCTACGAGCAGTACTTC. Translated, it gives CASSVIAGPNSYEQYF.

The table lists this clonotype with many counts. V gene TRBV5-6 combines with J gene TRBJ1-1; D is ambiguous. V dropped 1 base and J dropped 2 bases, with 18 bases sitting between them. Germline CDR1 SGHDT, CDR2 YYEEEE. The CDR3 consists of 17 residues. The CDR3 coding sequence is TGTGCCAGCAGCTTGTTTGCCGTCAAGGGAGATAACACTGAAGCTTTCTTT. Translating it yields CASSLFAVKGDNTEAFF.

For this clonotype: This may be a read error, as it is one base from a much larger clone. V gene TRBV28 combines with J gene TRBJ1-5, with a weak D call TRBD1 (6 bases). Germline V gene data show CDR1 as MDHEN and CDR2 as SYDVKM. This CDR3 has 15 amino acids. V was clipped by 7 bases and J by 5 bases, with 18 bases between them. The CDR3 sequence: CASNLLGGRDQPQHF. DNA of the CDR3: TGTGCCAGCAATCTATTGGGGGGGCGCGATCAGCCCCAGCATTTT.

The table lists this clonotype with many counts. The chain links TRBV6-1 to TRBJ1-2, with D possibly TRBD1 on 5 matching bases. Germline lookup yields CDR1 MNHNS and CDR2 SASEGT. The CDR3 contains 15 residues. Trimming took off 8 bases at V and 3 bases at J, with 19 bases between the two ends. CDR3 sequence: CASSDRGELYYGYTF. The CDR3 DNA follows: TGTGCCAGCTCTGATCGAGGGGAGTTATACTATGGCTACACCTTC.

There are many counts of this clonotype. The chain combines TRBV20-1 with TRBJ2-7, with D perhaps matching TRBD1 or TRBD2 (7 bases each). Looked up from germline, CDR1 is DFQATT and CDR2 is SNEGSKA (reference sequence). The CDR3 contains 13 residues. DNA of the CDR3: TGCAGCGCAGGGGGGGGGAGAACCTACGAGCAGTACTTC. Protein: CSAGGGRTYEQYF.

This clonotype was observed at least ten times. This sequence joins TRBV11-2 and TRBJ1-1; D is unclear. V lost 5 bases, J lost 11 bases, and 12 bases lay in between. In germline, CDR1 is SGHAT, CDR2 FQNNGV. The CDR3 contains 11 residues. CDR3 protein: CASSPRPEAFF. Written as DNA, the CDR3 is TGTGCCAGCAGCCCTAGACCGGAGGCTTTCTTT.

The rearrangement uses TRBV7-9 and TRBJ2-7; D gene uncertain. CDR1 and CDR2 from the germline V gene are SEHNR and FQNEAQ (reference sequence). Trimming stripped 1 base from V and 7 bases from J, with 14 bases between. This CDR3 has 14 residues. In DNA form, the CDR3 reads TGTGCCAGCAGCTTAGACTCCGGGTTGAGTGAGCAGTACTTC. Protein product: CASSLDSGLSEQYF.

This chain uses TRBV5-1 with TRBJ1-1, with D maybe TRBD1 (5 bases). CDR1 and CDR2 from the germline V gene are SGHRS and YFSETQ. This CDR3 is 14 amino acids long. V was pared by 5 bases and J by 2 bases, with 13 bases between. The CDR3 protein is CASRDWGENTEAFF. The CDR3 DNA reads TGCGCCAGCAGGGATTGGGGGGAAAACACTGAAGCTTTCTTT.